Listed here are 32 T cell receptor beta chains from one sample, sequenced in a study of T cells in Graves' hyperthyroidism and ophthalmopathy. Template material for amplifying TCR beta CDR3 regions consisted of RNA transcripts. A set of HTBI primers served as the primers for a first-round RT-PCR of the TCR CDR3. Each CDR3 protein is one row after TCRdb ran MiXCR on the multiplex PCR reads. The sample includes about 46,000 distinct CDR3 sequences, approximately 49% of them seen just once. The specimen was peripheral blood or thyroid tissue (not recorded which). These receptors came from a woman between 45 and 60 years old with Graves' hyperthyroidism.

The gene calls are TRBV10-3 and TRBJ2-7; 13 bases match TRBD2. Germline V lookup: CDR1 ENHRY, CDR2 SYGVKD. The CDR3 loop spans 16 amino acids. With 11 bases clipped from V and 0 bases from J, the junction kept 10 bases outside the gene matches. The CDR3 DNA reads as TGTGCCGGCACCGGACTAGCGGGAGCCCACTCCTACGAGCAGTACTTC. Residues: CAGTGLAGAHSYEQYF.

The table lists this clonotype with many counts. V gene TRBV19 combines with J gene TRBJ1-2; D call uncertain. Trimming removed 10 bases from V and 1 base from J, with 19 bases in between. The CDR3 is 15 residues long. Germline V gene sequence: CDR1 LNHDA, CDR2 SQIVND (reference sequence). Here the CDR3 DNA reads TGTGCCACCCGTAAGGAGGGCCGAATTAACTATGGCTACACCTTC. It codes for CATRKEGRINYGYTF.

This clonotype was recorded at least ten times. This rearrangement joins TRBV15 to TRBJ2-7, with D perhaps matching TRBD2 (6 bases). Between the trimmed V and J ends, which lost 3 bases and 3 bases, there was a span of 15 bases. The length of the CDR3 is 15 residues. From germline, CDR1 is LNHNV and CDR2 YYDKDF (reference sequence). The CDR3 nucleotides are TGTGCCACCAGCAGCCAGGACGGGGGACTCTACGAGCAGTACTTC. This encodes CATSSQDGGLYEQYF.

This clonotype appeared a single time. The chain recombines TRBV29-1 with TRBJ2-5, with 7 bases fitting TRBD2. CDR1 SQVTM and CDR2 ANQGSEA come from the germline V gene. The V gene end was trimmed by 3 bases and the J gene end by 11 bases; junction bases not matched to a gene: 12. This CDR3 is 13 amino acids long. In DNA form, the CDR3 reads TGCAGCGTTGAGGGGAGGGACCATCTATCTCAGTACTTC. Translation gives CSVEGRDHLSQYF.

This clonotype was counted at least ten times. The chain links TRBV12-3 or TRBV12-4 to TRBJ1-3; TRBD1 matches 8 bases. The length of the CDR3 is 17 residues. Trimming at V came to 3 bases and at J to 1 base, leaving 8 bases not matched to a gene. The CDR3: CASSFRTGSSSGNTIYF. CDR3 DNA sequence: TGTGCCAGCAGTTTTCGGACAGGGAGTTCTTCTGGAAACACCATATATTTT.

This clonotype was recorded only once. This rearrangement joins TRBV19 to TRBJ1-5, with TRBD1 identical over 8 bases. The CDR3 is made up of 15 amino acids. Germline CDR1 is LNHDA and CDR2 is SQIVND (reference sequence). The V gene end was trimmed by 5 bases and the J gene end by 0 bases; junction bases not matched to a gene: 3. The CDR3 nucleotides read TGTGCCAGTAGTGCAGGGGGCTATAGCAATCAGCCCCAGCATTTT. Amino acids: CASSAGGYSNQPQHF.

The table lists this clonotype with many counts. This chain's CDR3 is CSARTRGLGTDTQYF. Written as DNA, the CDR3 is TGCAGTGCCCGGACTAGGGGACTCGGCACAGATACGCAGTATTTT. V usage is TRBV20-1 and J usage is TRBJ2-3, with 7 bases fitting TRBD2. Germline-derived CDR1 and CDR2 are DFQATT and SNEGSKA (reference sequence). After removal of 6 bases from V and 1 base from J, the junction contained 10 bases not matched to a gene. The CDR3 has 15 residues.

This clonotype was picked up a small number of times. The rearrangement links TRBV7-9 to TRBJ1-2, with 9 bases lining up with TRBD1. The CDR3 length is 18 residues. Looked up from germline, CDR1 is SEHNR and CDR2 is FQNEAQ (reference sequence). J was trimmed by 0 bases and V by 6 bases; bases with no gene match: 14. In DNA form, the CDR3 reads TGTGCCAGCAGTACCCGGGCGGGGACAGGGCGAGCTAACTATGGCTACACCTTC. Encoded protein: CASSTRAGTGRANYGYTF.

This clonotype was seen ten or more times. The CDR3 bases are TGTGCCAGCAGTCCAGAACCGACTGGGGCCAACGTCCTGACTTTC. It yields the protein CASSPEPTGANVLTF. This chain links TRBV28 with TRBJ2-6; D is ambiguous. The CDR3 sequence is 15 residues long. The V end was cut by 5 bases, the J end by 2 bases, with 10 bases between. Germline CDR1 is MDHEN and CDR2 is SYDVKM.

This clonotype was counted at least ten times. The CDR3 region is CSAGGTSRRYEQYF. DNA of the CDR3: TGCAGTGCTGGGGGGACTAGCAGACGCTACGAGCAGTACTTC. The rearrangement uses TRBV20-1 and TRBJ2-7; 9 bases agree with TRBD2. This CDR3 has 14 amino acids. Germline V gene sequence: CDR1 DFQATT, CDR2 SNEGSKA (reference sequence). V lost 5 bases, J lost 3 bases, and 8 bases stayed unmatched.

This clonotype was picked up many times. The V gene is TRBV5-5, the J gene TRBJ2-7; the match to TRBD2 covers 7 bases. Germline CDR1 and CDR2: SGHKS and YYEKEE (reference sequence). V was clipped by 0 bases and J by 3 bases; unmatched bases: 6. CDR3 length: 15 residues. This chain's CDR3 is CASSLDSREGYEQYF. CDR3 nucleotides: TGTGCCAGCAGCTTGGATTCGAGGGAGGGCTACGAGCAGTACTTC.

The chain is built from TRBV7-8 and TRBJ1-2; TRBD1 might be the D (5 bases). The CDR3 runs 15 residues. Germline CDR1 and CDR2: SGHVS and FQNEAQ. V lost 5 bases and J 7 bases, leaving 20 bases between the germline ends. For the CDR3, the DNA is TGTGCCAGCAGCCGTAGCGGGACCCTGGGGGTTGGCTACACCTTC. Translation gives CASSRSGTLGVGYTF.

This clonotype was detected many times. The V call is TRBV9, the J call TRBJ1-4, with TRBD1 matching 8 bases. CDR1 is SGDLS, CDR2 YYNGEE, per germline. This CDR3 has 15 residues. With V trimmed by 4 bases and J by 5 bases, 7 bases remained unmatched. The CDR3 region is CASSLKTGENEKLFF. The CDR3 coding sequence is TGTGCCAGCAGCCTCAAGACAGGGGAAAATGAAAAACTGTTTTTT. Combining the CDR3 with reference TRBV9 and TRBJ1-4 gives the whole variable domain DSGVTQTPKHLITATGQRVTLRCSPRSGDLSVYWYQQSLDQGLQFLIQYYNGEERAKGNILERFSAQQFPDLHSELNLSSLELGDSALYFCASSLKTGENEKLFFGSGTQLSVL.

The sample holds many counts of this clonotype. The rearrangement links TRBV11-2 to TRBJ2-3, with 7 bases fitting TRBD1. Germline CDR1 SGHAT, CDR2 FQNNGV. V lost 3 bases to trimming and J lost 2 bases; unmatched junction nucleotides: 2. CDR3 length: 14 amino acids. CDR3 sequence (DNA): TGTGCCAGCAGCTTCGACAGGGTCACAGATACGCAGTATTTT. Translated, it gives CASSFDRVTDTQYF.

In its sample, this clonotype was seen many times. The chain carries TRBV5-1 and TRBJ1-3, with D possibly being TRBD1 (6 bases). The CDR3 loop spans 16 amino acids. Germline CDR1 is SGHRS and CDR2 is YFSETQ. V lost 4 bases and J lost 0, with 14 bases in between. The CDR3, as DNA: TGCGCCAGCAGCCCGCAGGGGACCCGCTCTGGAAACACCATATATTTT. Protein: CASSPQGTRSGNTIYF.

This sequence joins TRBV6-5 and TRBJ1-3; no clear D. The CDR3 consists of 11 residues. V shed 8 bases and J shed 4 bases, with 6 bases lying between them. Germline CDR1 reads MNHEY; CDR2 reads SVGAGI. The CDR3 reads CASSDGNTIYF. DNA of the CDR3: TGTGCCAGCTCGGACGGAAACACCATATATTTT.

The table lists this clonotype with many counts. V gene TRBV20-1 combines with J gene TRBJ2-7, with D hard to call. The CDR3 has 14 amino acids. Trimming removed 3 bases at V and 1 base at J, with 13 bases between. The germline gives CDR1 DFQATT, CDR2 SNEGSKA (reference sequence). The CDR3 spells CSASGLEVSYEQYF. CDR3 coding DNA: TGCAGTGCTAGCGGGCTAGAGGTGTCCTACGAGCAGTACTTC.

This clonotype has a single count. The chain joins TRBV20-1 to TRBJ1-6; D possibly corresponds to TRBD1 (5 bases). Germline loops: CDR1 DFQATT, CDR2 SNEGSKA (reference sequence). The CDR3 length is 14 residues. The V end was cut by 3 bases, the J end by 7 bases, with 13 bases between. CDR3 region: CSARGGTVNSPLHF. CDR3 coding DNA: TGCAGTGCTAGGGGGGGTACGGTGAATTCACCCCTCCACTTT.

This clonotype showed up many times. The rearrangement links TRBV28 to TRBJ2-7; TRBD2 is a possible D gene (6 bases). The V end lost 3 bases, the J end lost 7 bases, and 16 bases lay between the germline ends. The CDR3 has 14 amino acids. Per the germline V gene, CDR1 is MDHEN and CDR2 is SYDVKM. CDR3 nucleotides: TGTGCCAGCAGTTTTGGAGGGAGAACGAGGGAGCAGTACTTC. It codes for CASSFGGRTREQYF.

This clonotype occurred many times. The chain has TRBV7-6 and TRBJ2-3; D not resolved. V was pared by 8 bases and J by 10 bases, with 16 bases between. The germline gives CDR1 SGHVS, CDR2 FNYEAQ. The CDR3 spans 12 residues. CDR3 amino acids: CASGMDLASQYF. Here the CDR3 DNA reads TGTGCCAGCGGCATGGATCTGGCTTCGCAGTATTTT.

Regarding this clonotype: This may be a read error, as it is one base from a much larger clone. J is TRBJ2-6 and V is TRBV7-8; possibly TRBD1 for D (6 bases). Germline assignment: CDR1 SGHVS and CDR2 FQNEAQ. This CDR3 comprises 12 residues. CDR3 loop: CAGSQGGRPEAF. CDR3 sequence (DNA): TGCGCCGGCAGCCAAGGGGGTAGGCCGGAAGCTTTC.

The sample holds many counts of this clonotype. J is TRBJ2-7 and V is TRBV2; D assignment may be TRBD1 or TRBD2 (5 bases each). Trimming took 4 bases from V and 6 from J, leaving 19 bases between them. Germline V gene sequence: CDR1 SNHLY, CDR2 FYNNEI. The CDR3 runs 15 residues. The CDR3 bases are TGTGCCAGCAGTGGAACTTCGGGGCGCCCCTTCGAGCAGTACTTC. Translation gives CASSGTSGRPFEQYF.

To note about this clonotype: This may come from a read error, since a much larger clone is one base off. This sequence joins TRBV28 and TRBJ1-1; D unresolved. Germline values: CDR1 MDHEN, CDR2 SYDVKM. The CDR3 covers 13 residues. This CDR3 is CANSPPRATEAFF. The CDR3 DNA sequence: TGTGCCAACAGTCCGCCGAGGGCCACTGAAGCTTTCTTT.

Concerning this clonotype: This could be a read error, since a much larger clone is one nucleotide away. The J gene is TRBJ1-2, the V gene TRBV29-1; perhaps TRBD1 as D (5 bases). Trimming took 7 bases from V and 8 from J, leaving 14 bases between them. This CDR3 spans 11 amino acids. The germline V gene encodes CDR1 SQVTM and CDR2 ANQGSEA. For the CDR3, the DNA is TGCAGCGCCGCGAGGGGAGGCGGCTACACCTTC. Translation: CSAARGGGYTF.

Of note for this clonotype: A much larger clonotype is one base distant, so this may be a read error. The V call is TRBV6-1, the J call TRBJ1-1; TRBD1 is a possible D gene (5 bases). The CDR3 loop spans 16 amino acids. The V end was cut by 2 bases, the J end by 1 base, with 14 bases between. CDR1 is MNHNS, CDR2 SASEGT, per germline. The CDR3 sequence is CASSEISLTANTEAFF. Written as DNA, the CDR3 is TGTGCCAGCAGTGAAATTAGTCTGACAGCGAACACTGAAGCTTTCTTT.

This chain links TRBV7-9 with TRBJ2-7, with TRBD2 matching 10 bases. V was pared by 5 bases and J by 3 bases, with 1 base of the junction left unmatched. The germline gives CDR1 SEHNR, CDR2 FQNEAQ (reference sequence). This CDR3 region has 13 residues. The CDR3 spells CASSRTSGYEQYF. CDR3 nucleotides: TGTGCCAGCAGCCGGACTAGCGGCTACGAGCAGTACTTC.

The chain uses TRBV19 and TRBJ2-6; D is unclear. Germline V gene lookup returns CDR1 LNHDA and CDR2 SQIVND (reference sequence). V lost 2 bases and J 2 bases, leaving 7 bases between the germline ends. The CDR3 runs to 15 residues. The CDR3 DNA sequence: TGTGCCAGTAGTATAACGGCAACTGGGGCCAACGTCCTGACTTTC. The encoded protein is CASSITATGANVLTF.

This clonotype was counted ten times or more. V gene TRBV9 combines with J gene TRBJ2-5, with D perhaps assigned TRBD1 or TRBD2 (6 bases each). Deletions cut 3 bases from V and 5 bases from J, with 14 bases between. The CDR3 extends over 14 amino acids. Germline assignment: CDR1 SGDLS and CDR2 YYNGEE. The CDR3: CASSAAGGGETQYF. For the CDR3, the DNA is TGTGCCAGCAGCGCGGCCGGAGGGGGGGAGACCCAGTACTTC.

This clonotype was recorded at least ten times. The CDR3 is CSARDGGNRDITGELFF. The CDR3 DNA follows: TGCAGTGCTAGAGATGGGGGAAACAGGGATATCACCGGGGAGCTGTTTTTT. This sequence joins TRBV20-1 and TRBJ2-2, with D possibly matching TRBD1 (6 bases). Germline V gene data show CDR1 as DFQATT and CDR2 as SNEGSKA (reference sequence). V was shortened by 0 bases and J by 4 bases, with 18 bases between the two germline ends. The CDR3 length is 17 residues.

V usage is TRBV7-3 and J usage is TRBJ1-2, with a possible D match to TRBD1 (6 bases). The CDR3 extends over 14 amino acids. Per the germline V gene, CDR1 is SGHTA and CDR2 is FQGTGA. With 3 bases removed from V and 2 bases from J, the gap between germline ends came to 10 bases. CDR3 protein: CASSLGGANYGYTF. The CDR3 DNA reads as TGTGCCAGCAGCTTGGGGGGGGCGAACTATGGCTACACCTTC.

This clonotype has a count of ten or more. CDR3 loop: CASSPFLFSNQPQHF. The CDR3 nucleotides read TGTGCCAGTAGTCCCTTTCTGTTTAGCAATCAGCCCCAGCATTTT. This rearrangement joins TRBV19 to TRBJ1-5, with D uncertain. The V gene's germline CDR1 is LNHDA and CDR2 SQIVND (reference sequence). CDR3 length: 15 amino acids. V lost 5 bases and J 0 bases, leaving 11 bases between the germline ends. Filled out from reference TRBV19 and TRBJ1-5, the complete variable domain reads DGGITQSPKYLFRKEGQNVTLSCEQNLNHDAMYWYRQDPGQGLRLIYYSQIVNDFQKGDIAEGYSVSREKKESFPLTVTSAQKNPTAFYLCASSPFLFSNQPQHFGDGTRLSIL.

V and J are TRBV2 and TRBJ2-5, with 12 bases identical to TRBD2. The length of the CDR3 is 15 residues. The V segment lost 8 bases and the J segment 5 bases; nucleotides outside the gene matches: 9. CDR1 SNHLY and CDR2 FYNNEI come from the germline V gene. The CDR3, as DNA: TGTGCCAGCCGCAGACTAGCGGGAGATTGGGAGACCCAGTACTTC. Protein: CASRRLAGDWETQYF.